The next 11 T cell receptor beta chains were all read from a single sample in a study of glioma-infiltrating T cells after dendritic cell vaccination. Specified time point: after dendritic cell vaccination, including at tumor progression/relapse. TCRdb's copy holds only in-frame clones and misses some; the assay was immunoSEQ multiplex PCR. The sample shows around 60,000 clones, roughly 86% of them seen only once. This material consisted of blood, taken after dendritic cell vaccination. The receptors shown here come from a human donor with glioblastoma.

This rearrangement joins TRBV4-2 to TRBJ2-3; the D gene is possibly TRBD2 (5 bases). The CDR3 runs to 14 residues. Germline assignment: CDR1 LGHNA and CDR2 YNFKEQ. V gave up 2 bases and J gave up 0 bases, with 6 bases separating them. The CDR3 nucleotides are TGTGCCAGCAGCCAAAGGACTAGCACAGATACGCAGTATTTT. Its protein is CASSQRTSTDTQYF.

This chain connects TRBV5-4 to TRBJ1-2; tentative D call: TRBD1 (6 bases). Looked up from germline, CDR1 is SGHNT and CDR2 is YYREEE (reference sequence). The CDR3 spans 15 residues. V was pared by 5 bases and J by 6 bases, with 20 bases between. The DNA of the CDR3 is TGTGCCAGCAGGCCGGCGGGCAGGGGAACTCATGGCTACACCTTC. Residues: CASRPAGRGTHGYTF.

The chain joins TRBV11-2 to TRBJ1-2; the D gene is possibly TRBD1 (6 bases). This CDR3 contains 15 residues. V lost 0 bases to trimming and J lost 8 bases, with 16 bases between them. Germline assignment: CDR1 SGHAT and CDR2 FQNNGV. The CDR3 protein is CASSLERGPGEGYTF. CDR3 bases: TGTGCCAGCAGCTTAGAAAGGGGTCCAGGGGAAGGCTACACCTTC.

A few counts support this clone. The chain employs TRBV29-1 and TRBJ2-7; 7 positions agree with TRBD1. V shed 1 base and J 6 bases; nucleotides not matched to a gene: 12. CDR1 and CDR2 (germline): SQVTM, ANQGSEA. This CDR3 is built from 15 residues. The CDR3 here is CSVEARSTGAAEQYF. DNA of the CDR3: TGCAGCGTTGAAGCCCGGAGCACAGGGGCTGCCGAGCAGTACTTC.

This clone was counted a single time. The V call is TRBV6-1, the J call TRBJ2-5, with D possibly TRBD2 on 7 matching bases. Germline V gene data show CDR1 as MNHNS and CDR2 as SASEGT. The CDR3 loop spans 14 amino acids. The V end lost 7 bases, the J end lost 5 bases, and 17 bases lay between the germline ends. The CDR3 region is CASTEGGGRETQYF. CDR3 DNA sequence: TGTGCCAGCACGGAAGGGGGGGGTCGCGAGACCCAGTACTTC.

The V and J genes are TRBV11-2 and TRBJ2-3, with D uncertain. This CDR3 is 14 amino acids long. V shed 5 bases and J shed 3 bases, with 12 bases lying between them. Germline CDR1 reads SGHAT; CDR2 reads FQNNGV. CDR3 coding DNA: TGTGCCAGCAGCCCCCTAGTTCAGACAGATACGCAGTATTTT. This sequence encodes CASSPLVQTDTQYF.

This chain uses TRBV10-2 with TRBJ1-5, with 8 bases fitting TRBD1. V dropped 2 bases and J dropped 7; count of bases not matched to a gene: 7. The CDR3 totals 15 residues. Per the germline V gene, CDR1 is WSHSY and CDR2 is SAAADI. CDR3 sequence: CASSEQGAGGQPQHF. The CDR3 DNA reads TGCGCCAGCAGTGAGCAGGGGGCAGGGGGACAGCCCCAGCATTTT.

The rearrangement uses TRBV7-2 and TRBJ1-1; 8 bases map to TRBD1. V lost 7 bases and J lost 4; bases outside the gene matches: 8. The V gene's germline CDR1 is SGHTA and CDR2 FQGNSA. This CDR3 region has 14 residues. CDR3 coding DNA: TGTGCCAGCACCCTGGACAGGGAGAGCACTGAAGCTTTCTTT. This encodes CASTLDRESTEAFF.

V and J are TRBV27 and TRBJ2-7; 7 bases are a match to TRBD1. CDR3 length: 15 residues. V lost 5 bases and J lost 2; bases outside the gene matches: 9. Looked up from germline, CDR1 is MNHEY and CDR2 is SMNVEV (reference sequence). CDR3 nucleotides: TGTGCCAGCAGTGTACCGGGACAGCCAACCTACGAGCAGTACTTC. As protein: CASSVPGQPTYEQYF.

The rearrangement uses TRBV7-2 and TRBJ1-1; no clear D gene. The CDR3 runs 17 residues. Trimming removed 5 bases from V and 6 bases from J, with 25 bases in between. In germline, CDR1 is SGHTA, CDR2 FQGNSA. The CDR3 nucleotides read TGTGCCAGCAGCCCGACATCCCGATCAGGACTTACGGCTGAAGCTTTCTTT. Translating gives CASSPTSRSGLTAEAFF. Together with reference TRBV7-2 and TRBJ1-1, the CDR3 gives the full variable domain: GAGVSQSPSNKVTEKGKDVELRCDPISGHTALYWYRQSLGQGLEFLIYFQGNSAPDKSGLPSDRFSAERTGGSVSTLTIQRTQQEDSAVYLCASSPTSRSGLTAEAFFGQGTRLTVV.

The chain links TRBV25-1 to TRBJ1-1; 10 bases map to TRBD1. This CDR3 has 14 amino acids. The germline gives CDR1 MGHDK, CDR2 SYGVNS. V lost 7 bases and J lost 4; bases outside the gene matches: 6. The CDR3 DNA reads as TGTGCCAGCAACTCGCGACAGGGGGCCACTGAAGCTTTCTTT. Amino acids: CASNSRQGATEAFF.